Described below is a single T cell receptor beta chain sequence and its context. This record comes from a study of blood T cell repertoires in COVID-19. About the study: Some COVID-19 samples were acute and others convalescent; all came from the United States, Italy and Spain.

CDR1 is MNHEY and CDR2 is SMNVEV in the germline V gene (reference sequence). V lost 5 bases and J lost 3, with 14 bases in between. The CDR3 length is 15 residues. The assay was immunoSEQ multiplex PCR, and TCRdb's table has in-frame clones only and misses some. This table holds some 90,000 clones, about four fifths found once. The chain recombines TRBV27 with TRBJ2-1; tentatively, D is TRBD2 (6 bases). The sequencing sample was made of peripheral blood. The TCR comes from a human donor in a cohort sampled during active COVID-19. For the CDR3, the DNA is TGTGCCAGCAGTGGAGGTCTCGGGGGCTACAATGAGCAGTTCTTC. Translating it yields CASSGGLGGYNEQFF.